This T cell receptor beta chain emerged from a study of blood T cell repertoires in COVID-19. Profiling relied on immunoSEQ multiplex PCR, and the TCRdb table lists in-frame clones only, not all of them. The sample lists fewer than 40,000 clones, approximately 90% occurring once. With 4 bases clipped from V and 4 bases from J, the junction kept 7 bases outside the gene matches. The CDR3 is made up of 14 amino acids. CDR1 and CDR2 (germline): SGHNT, YYREEE (reference sequence). The TCR sequence derives from a human donor in a cohort sampled during active COVID-19. This rearrangement joins TRBV5-4 to TRBJ1-1; 7 nucleotides match TRBD1. Sequencing was performed on peripheral blood. Here the CDR3 reads CASSVFPGGTEAFF. The CDR3, as DNA: TGTGCCAGCAGCGTTTTTCCAGGGGGCACTGAAGCTTTCTTT.